This is a list of T cell receptor gamma chains from one sample in a study of Vδ1+ human thymocytes. TCRdb re-called the multiplex PCR reads through CATT. The table shows around 30,000 gamma-chain clones, with roughly a fifth occurring only once. Sequenced: Vdelta1+ gamma-delta thymocytes from the thymus. Source of these receptors: a boy younger than two who had congenital heart surgery. The CDR3 runs from the conserved cysteine through the conserved F or W. Clone size is not always given. Where it is, it says once, few, many or a class for expanded clones.

j_gene	v_gene	abundance	CDR3aa	CDR3nt
TRGJP2	TRGV5	.	CATWDRPWSDWIKTF	TGTGCCACCTGGGACAGGCCATGGAGTGATTGGATCAAGACGTTT
TRGJP2	TRGV3	.	CATWDRPMPSSDWIKTF	TGTGCCACCTGGGACAGACCGATGCCTAGTAGTGATTGGATCAAGACGTTT
TRGJ1/TRGJ2	TRGV4	few	CATWHDFKKLF	TGTGCCACCTGGCATGATTTTAAGAAACTCTTT
TRGJ1/TRGJ2	TRGV4	.	CATWDEEYKKLF	TGTGCCACCTGGGATGAAGAATATAAGAAACTCTTT
TRGJ1/TRGJ2	TRGV8	.	CATWDNILEGKKLF	TGTGCCACCTGGGATAACATTCTAGAGGGCAAGAAACTCTTT
TRGJ1/TRGJ2	TRGV9	.	CALWEMQWNYYKKLF	TGTGCCTTGTGGGAGATGCAATGGAATTATTATAAGAAACTCTTT
TRGJP1	TRGV9	.	CALWEFLNTTGWFKIF	TGTGCCTTGTGGGAGTTCCTCAATACCACTGGTTGGTTCAAGATATTT
TRGJP2	TRGV9	.	CALCLCDWIKTF	TGTGCCTTGTGCCTATGTGATTGGATCAAGACGTTT
TRGJP2	TRGV2	few	CATWALSSDWIKTF	TGTGCCACCTGGGCTTTGAGTAGTGATTGGATCAAGACGTTT
TRGJP2	TRGV4	.	CATWDGRSSDWIKTF	TGTGCCACCTGGGATGGTCGTAGTAGTGATTGGATCAAGACGTTT
TRGJ1/TRGJ2	TRGV2	medium-sized	CATWDGRGYKKLF	TGTGCCACCTGGGACGGGCGAGGTTATAAGAAACTCTTT
TRGJ1/TRGJ2	TRGV9	.	CALWEVTYYKKLF	TGTGCCTTGTGGGAGGTAACTTATTATAAGAAACTCTTT
TRGJ1/TRGJ2	TRGV2	.	CATWEGGKLF	TGTGCCACCTGGGAGGGGGGGAAACTCTTT
TRGJ1/TRGJ2	TRGV2	.	CATWDYNYKKLF	TGTGCCACCTGGGATTATAATTATAAGAAACTCTTT
TRGJ1/TRGJ2	TRGV9	few	CALWERNYYKKLF	TGTGCCTTGTGGGAGCGGAATTATTATAAGAAACTCTTT
TRGJ1/TRGJ2	TRGV4	few	CATWDGPRYYKKLF	TGTGCCACCTGGGATGGGCCGAGGTATTATAAGAAACTCTTT
TRGJ1/TRGJ2	TRGV3	.	CATWDRLKGLKKLF	TGTGCCACCTGGGACAGGCTTAAGGGTCTTAAGAAACTCTTT
TRGJ1/TRGJ2	TRGV9	.	CALWESKANYYKKLF	TGTGCCTTGTGGGAGTCCAAGGCGAATTATTATAAGAAACTCTTT
TRGJ1/TRGJ2	TRGV5	medium-sized	CATWDRLGKLF	TGTGCCACCTGGGACAGGCTCGGGAAACTCTTT
TRGJ1/TRGJ2	TRGV4	once	CATWDGPVSYKKLF	TGTGCCACCTGGGATGGGCCCGTTTCATATAAGAAACTCTTT
TRGJ1/TRGJ2	TRGV3	few	CATWGGNYYKKLF	TGTGCCACCTGGGGAGGAAATTATTATAAGAAACTCTTT
TRGJ1/TRGJ2	TRGV3	few	CATWDRPLGYKKLF	TGTGCCACCTGGGACAGGCCTTTGGGGTATAAGAAACTCTTT
TRGJ1/TRGJ2	TRGV4	.	CATWDDFPYGEKKLF	TGTGCCACCTGGGATGACTTCCCGTATGGTGAGAAGAAACTCTTT
TRGJ1/TRGJ2	TRGV2	.	CATWDGRNYKKLF	TGTGCCACCTGGGACGGGCGCAATTATAAGAAACTCTTT
TRGJ1/TRGJ2	TRGV5	.	CATGNYKKLF	TGTGCCACCGGGAATTATAAGAAACTCTTT
TRGJ1/TRGJ2	TRGV2	.	CATLDKKLF	TGTGCCACCTTAGATAAGAAACTCTTT
TRGJP1	TRGV9	.	CALWEVHITGWFKIF	TGTGCCTTGTGGGAGGTCCATATCACTGGTTGGTTCAAGATATTT
TRGJ1/TRGJ2	TRGV5	.	CATWDRGINKKLF	TGTGCCACCTGGGATAGGGGGATAAATAAGAAACTCTTT
TRGJ1/TRGJ2	TRGV2	.	CATWDGREYYKKLF	TGTGCCACCTGGGACGGCCGCGAATATTATAAGAAACTCTTT
TRGJ1/TRGJ2	TRGV3	.	CATWDRQGRKKLF	TGTGCCACCTGGGACAGGCAGGGGCGGAAGAAACTCTTT
TRGJ1/TRGJ2	TRGV8	.	CATRDLHYKKLF	TGTGCCACCCGGGATCTTCATTATAAGAAACTCTTT
TRGJ1/TRGJ2	TRGV4	few	CATWDGFCYKKLF	TGTGCCACCTGGGATGGATTCTGTTATAAGAAACTCTTT
TRGJ1/TRGJ2	TRGV4	few	CATWDGGKLF	TGTGCCACCTGGGATGGAGGGAAACTCTTT
TRGJ1/TRGJ2	TRGV8	.	CATWTYVGNYYKKLF	TGTGCCACCTGGACATACGTGGGGAATTATTATAAGAAACTCTTT
TRGJ1/TRGJ2	TRGV9	.	CALWEVQRYKKLF	TGTGCCTTGTGGGAGGTGCAACGGTATAAGAAACTCTTT
TRGJ1/TRGJ2	TRGV4	.	CATWGGASYYKKLF	TGTGCCACCTGGGGTGGGGCAAGTTATTATAAGAAACTCTTT
TRGJ1/TRGJ2	TRGV4	.	CATWDTLKKLF	TGTGCCACCTGGGATACATTAAAGAAACTCTTT
TRGJ1/TRGJ2	TRGV5	.	CATWDYYYKKLF	TGTGCCACCTGGGACTACTATTATAAGAAACTCTTT
TRGJ1/TRGJ2	TRGV5	.	CATWDPSWKLF	TGTGCCACCTGGGACCCAAGCTGGAAACTCTTT
TRGJ1/TRGJ2	TRGV5	.	CATWDRRVTYKKLF	TGTGCCACCTGGGACAGGCGGGTAACTTATAAGAAACTCTTT
TRGJ1/TRGJ2	TRGV4	.	CATWDGPESYYKKLF	TGTGCCACCTGGGACGGGCCGGAAAGTTATTATAAGAAACTCTTT
TRGJ1/TRGJ2	TRGV2	.	CATWDGPWDKKLF	TGTGCCACCTGGGACGGGCCTTGGGATAAGAAACTCTTT
TRGJP	TRGV8	.	CATWDRLGKKIKVF	TGTGCCACCTGGGATAGGCTGGGCAAAAAAATCAAGGTATTT
TRGJ1/TRGJ2	TRGV2	few	CATWEAHKKLF	TGTGCCACCTGGGAAGCACATAAGAAACTCTTT
TRGJ1/TRGJ2	TRGV9	.	CALWEVQKSGKKLF	TGTGCCTTGTGGGAGGTGCAGAAGTCGGGTAAGAAACTCTTT
TRGJ1/TRGJ2	TRGV5	few	CATSPCKKLF	TGTGCCACCTCCCCCTGCAAGAAACTCTTT
TRGJ1/TRGJ2	TRGV9	few	CALWEVVYKKLF	TGTGCCTTGTGGGAGGTGGTTTATAAGAAACTCTTT
TRGJ1/TRGJ2	TRGV5	.	CATWDRRPKLF	TGTGCCACCTGGGACCGACGGCCGAAACTCTTT
TRGJ1/TRGJ2	TRGV3	few	CATWDTYPYYKKDFKLF	TGTGCCACCTGGGACACATATCCTTATTATAAGAAGGACTTTAAACTCTTT